This T cell receptor (beta chain) was captured by sequencing in a study of vaccination effects on CD4 cells after COVID-19. Overall study: Post-vaccine samples followed the second dose by a median of 72 days.

With respect to this clone: As yet, its antigen is unknown.

Study-wide results and limits: Healthy vaccinees showed cross-reactivity with common cold coronaviruses in only 1 of 255 vaccine-induced clones.

Germline V gene sequence: CDR1 SGHAT, CDR2 FQNNGV. V gave up 0 bases and J gave up 4 bases, with 9 bases separating them. The CDR3 is made up of 14 amino acids. Produced via immunoSEQ multiplex PCR; TCRdb's table is partial and in-frame only. The profile shows approximately 31,000 clones, 74% of them singletons. Around day 10 of culture, CD4+ T cells were separated out. The vaccine given was either BNT162b2 or mRNA-1273, in two doses. Vaccinated participants had no history of SARS-CoV-2 infection and tested negative for nucleocapsid antibodies. Half-medium exchanges with IL-2 medium took place on days 3 and 7.

The sequencing used CD4+ T cells from PBMCs cultured without peptide, collected after COVID-19 vaccination. The genes are TRBV11-2 and TRBJ1-1, with D possibly matching TRBD1 (5 bases). The origin of this receptor is a human donor who received a COVID-19 vaccine. CDR3: CASSLDPGTTEAFF. CDR3 bases: TGTGCCAGCAGCTTAGACCCAGGGACCACTGAAGCTTTCTTT.